Below, one T cell receptor (beta chain) is given with its context. The CDR3 consists of 14 residues. Germline V gene sequence: CDR1 SGDLS, CDR2 YYNGEE. The V gene lost 2 bases and the J gene lost 7 bases, with 10 bases spanning the gap. These data belong to a study of T cell changes during pregnancy in multiple sclerosis. Clones were sequenced by immunoSEQ multiplex PCR, and TCRdb holds only the in-frame ones, with some missing. The sample lists around 40,000 clones, 75% to 90% occurring once. The receptor's source is a female donor with multiple sclerosis, enrolled in a pregnancy study. The input for sequencing was CD4+ T cells from peripheral blood mononuclear cells, taken in the first trimester of pregnancy. J is TRBJ1-6 and V is TRBV9, with TRBD1 as a possible D gene (5 bases). CDR3 loop: CASSVEGRNSPLHF. The CDR3 bases are TGTGCCAGCAGCGTGGAGGGACGAAATTCACCCCTCCACTTT.